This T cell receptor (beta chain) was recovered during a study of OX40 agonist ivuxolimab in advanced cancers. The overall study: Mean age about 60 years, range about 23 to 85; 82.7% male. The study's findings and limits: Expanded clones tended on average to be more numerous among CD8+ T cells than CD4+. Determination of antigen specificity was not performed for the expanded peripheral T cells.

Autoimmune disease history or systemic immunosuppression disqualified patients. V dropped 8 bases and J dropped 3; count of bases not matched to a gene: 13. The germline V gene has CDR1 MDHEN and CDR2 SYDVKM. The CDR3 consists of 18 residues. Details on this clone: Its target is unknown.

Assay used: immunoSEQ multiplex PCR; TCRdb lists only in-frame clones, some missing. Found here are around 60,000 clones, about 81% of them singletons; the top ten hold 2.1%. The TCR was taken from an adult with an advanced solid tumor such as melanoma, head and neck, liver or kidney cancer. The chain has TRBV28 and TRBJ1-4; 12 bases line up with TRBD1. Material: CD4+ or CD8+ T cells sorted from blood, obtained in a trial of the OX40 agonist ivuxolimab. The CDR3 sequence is CASLPGPGQGASNEKLFF. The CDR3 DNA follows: TGTGCCAGCTTACCTGGGCCGGGACAGGGGGCATCTAATGAAAAACTGTTTTTT.